This record looks at one TCR beta chain sequence and its context. Its antigen is not identified. The data are from a study of CD8 T cells in Susac syndrome. The study's findings and limits: The study admitted that it had a relatively small number of individuals in its TCR sequencing and HLA analysis.

The V gene's germline CDR1 is LGHDT and CDR2 YNNKEL (reference sequence). CDR3 length: 15 residues. V shed 1 base and J shed 3 bases, with 10 bases lying between them. It was with random hexamers that roughly 0.5 to 1 ug RNA was reverse transcribed. One entry per CDR3 protein, called by TCRdb with MiXCR from the immunoSEQ multiplex PCR reads. The sample lists about 200,000 distinct CDR3 sequences, about 95% seen once, with around 0.1% in the top ten. TCR beta was sequenced from blood CD8+ and CD4+ T cells. This receptor was obtained from a human donor in good health. The chain is built from TRBV3-1 and TRBJ2-1; weak D call: TRBD2 (6 bases). The sequenced sample consisted of CD4+ T cells from PBMCs. The CDR3 reads CASSQGPGDYNEQFF. The CDR3 DNA reads TGTGCCAGCAGCCAAGGACCGGGAGACTACAATGAGCAGTTCTTC.